This paragraph covers one TCR beta chain sequence. Its antigen is undetermined. TCRB transcripts that were expressed got sequenced, as all of the isolated RNA had been reverse transcribed. Using immunoSEQ multiplex PCR, the repertoire was profiled, and TCRdb retains in-frame clones only, with some absent. The data hold tens of thousands of clones, with less than 55% observed a single time. This sample stems from a study of beta chain features in type 1 diabetes. As for the study in general: Over all samples combined, 107,917,701 sorted cells were examined. Study findings and constraints: Moderate but significant shortening of TCRB CDR3s was recorded in all four CD4+ subsets from Type 1 diabetes patients.

The CDR3 has 12 residues. Germline CDR1 is SGHAT and CDR2 is FQNNGV. V trimming: 5 bases; J trimming: 12 bases; junction bases outside the gene matches: 6. There was one heparinised blood draw per donor, averaging roughly 0.12 L. Via the markers CD45RO/CCR7/CD25/CD127/CD95/CD27, stem cell-like memory, regulatory, central memory and naive CD4+ cells were sorted. Material: Tregs from blood. The gene calls are TRBV11-2 and TRBJ2-7; TRBD2 matches at 11 bases. The sequence derives from a man aged 30-40 years with type 1 diabetes. In nucleotides, the CDR3 is TGTGCCAGCAGCCCCGGACTAGCGGGTGCGTACTTC. The encoded protein is CASSPGLAGAYF. The whole variable domain, filled in from reference TRBV11-2 and TRBJ2-7, reads EAGVAQSPRYKIIEKRQSVAFWCNPISGHATLYWYQQILGQGPKLLIQFQNNGVVDDSQLPKDRFSAERLKGVDSTLKIQPAKLEDSAVYLCASSPGLAGAYFGPGTRLTVT.